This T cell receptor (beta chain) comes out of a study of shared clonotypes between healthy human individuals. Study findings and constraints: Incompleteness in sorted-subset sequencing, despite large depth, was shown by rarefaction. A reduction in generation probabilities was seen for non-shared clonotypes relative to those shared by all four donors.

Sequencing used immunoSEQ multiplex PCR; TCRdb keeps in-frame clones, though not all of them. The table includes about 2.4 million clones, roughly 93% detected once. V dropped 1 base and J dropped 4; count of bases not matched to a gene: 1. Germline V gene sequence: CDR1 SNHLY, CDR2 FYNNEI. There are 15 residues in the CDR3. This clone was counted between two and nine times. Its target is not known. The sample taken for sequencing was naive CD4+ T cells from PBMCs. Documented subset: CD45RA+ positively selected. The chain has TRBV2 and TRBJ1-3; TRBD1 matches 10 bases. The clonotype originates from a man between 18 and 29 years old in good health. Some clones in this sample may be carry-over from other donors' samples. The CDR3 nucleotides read TGTGCCAGCAGTGAAGGGACAGGGGGAGGAAACACCATATATTTT. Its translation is CASSEGTGGGNTIYF.